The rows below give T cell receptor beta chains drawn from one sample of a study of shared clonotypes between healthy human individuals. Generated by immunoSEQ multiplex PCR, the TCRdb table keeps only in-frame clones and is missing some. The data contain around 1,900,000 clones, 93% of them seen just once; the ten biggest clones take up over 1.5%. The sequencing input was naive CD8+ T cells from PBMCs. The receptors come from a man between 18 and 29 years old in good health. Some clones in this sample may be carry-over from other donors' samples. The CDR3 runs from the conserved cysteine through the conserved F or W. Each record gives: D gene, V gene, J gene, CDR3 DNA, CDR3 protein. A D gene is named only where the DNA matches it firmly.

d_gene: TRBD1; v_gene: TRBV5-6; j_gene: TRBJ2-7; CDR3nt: TGTGCCAGCAGCCGGGACAGCCCGGCAGAGCAGTACTTC; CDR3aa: CASSRDSPAEQYF
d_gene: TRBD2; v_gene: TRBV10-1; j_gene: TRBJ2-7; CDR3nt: TGCGCCAGCAGTGAGTCGAAGGTAGCGGGAGTGAACGAGCAGTACTTC; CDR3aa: CASSESKVAGVNEQYF
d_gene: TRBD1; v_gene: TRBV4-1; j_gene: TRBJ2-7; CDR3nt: TGCGCCAGCAGCCAAGTAGGAGGACAGGGTGCCTACGAGCAGTACTTC; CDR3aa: CASSQVGGQGAYEQYF
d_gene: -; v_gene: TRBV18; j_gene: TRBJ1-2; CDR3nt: TGTGCCAGCTCACCGACCGCTGGTCCGGGACGGATTAACTATGGCTACACCTTC; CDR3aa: CASSPTAGPGRINYGYTF
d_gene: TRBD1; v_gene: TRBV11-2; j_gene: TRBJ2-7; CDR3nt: TGTGCCAGCAGCTCCCCGGACAGGGAGAGTGGCGAGCAGTACTTC; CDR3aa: CASSSPDRESGEQYF
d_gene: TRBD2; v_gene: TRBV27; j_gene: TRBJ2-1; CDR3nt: TGTGCCAGCAGTTTAAGTGGGACTAGCTTCTATGAGCAGTTCTTC; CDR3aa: CASSLSGTSFYEQFF
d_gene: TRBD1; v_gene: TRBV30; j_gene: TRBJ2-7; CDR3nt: TGTGCCTGGAAGGTTAAGGGGGCTGGCGAGCAGTACTTC; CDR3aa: CAWKVKGAGEQYF
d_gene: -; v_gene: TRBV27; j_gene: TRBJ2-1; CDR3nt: TGTGCCAGCGGTAGGGGCAGGGGCACTGAGCAGTTCTTC; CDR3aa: CASGRGRGTEQFF
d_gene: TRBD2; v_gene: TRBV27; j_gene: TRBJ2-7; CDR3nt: TGTGCCAGCAGCTTGGGGGGGGTCTTCTACGAGCAGTACTTC; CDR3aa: CASSLGGVFYEQYF
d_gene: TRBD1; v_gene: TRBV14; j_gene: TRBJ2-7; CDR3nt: TGTGCCAGCAGCCAGGGACAGGGATTTCACACCCCCTCTTACGAGCAGTACTTC; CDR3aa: CASSQGQGFHTPSYEQYF
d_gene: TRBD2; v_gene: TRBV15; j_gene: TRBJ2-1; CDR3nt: TGTGCCACCAGCAGACCTGGGACTAGCGGGAGGAATGAGCAGTTCTTC; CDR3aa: CATSRPGTSGRNEQFF
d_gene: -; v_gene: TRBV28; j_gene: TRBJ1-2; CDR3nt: TGTGCCAGCAGTTTCCTCCCCCAGGATGGCTACACCTTC; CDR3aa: CASSFLPQDGYTF
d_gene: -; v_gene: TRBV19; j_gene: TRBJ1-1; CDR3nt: TGTGCCAGCGGGCCAAAATGGAACACTGAAGCTTTCTTT; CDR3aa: CASGPKWNTEAFF
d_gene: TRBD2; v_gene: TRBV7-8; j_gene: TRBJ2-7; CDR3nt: TGTGCCAGCAGCCCTCGAGCCGGGACTAGCGGCTACGAGCAGTACTTC; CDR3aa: CASSPRAGTSGYEQYF
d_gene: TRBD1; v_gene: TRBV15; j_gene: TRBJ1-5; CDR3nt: TGTGCCACCAGGGATACCGGGACAGGGGTTAATCAGCCCCAGCATTTT; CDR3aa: CATRDTGTGVNQPQHF
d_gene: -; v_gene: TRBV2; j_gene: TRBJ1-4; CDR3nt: TGTGCCAGCACAGGGGTTGTTGGTGAAAAACTGTTTTTT; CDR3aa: CASTGVVGEKLFF
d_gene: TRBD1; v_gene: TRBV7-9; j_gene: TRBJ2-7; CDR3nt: TGTGCCAGCAGCGAACGGGACAGGCCCTACGAGCAGTACTTC; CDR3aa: CASSERDRPYEQYF